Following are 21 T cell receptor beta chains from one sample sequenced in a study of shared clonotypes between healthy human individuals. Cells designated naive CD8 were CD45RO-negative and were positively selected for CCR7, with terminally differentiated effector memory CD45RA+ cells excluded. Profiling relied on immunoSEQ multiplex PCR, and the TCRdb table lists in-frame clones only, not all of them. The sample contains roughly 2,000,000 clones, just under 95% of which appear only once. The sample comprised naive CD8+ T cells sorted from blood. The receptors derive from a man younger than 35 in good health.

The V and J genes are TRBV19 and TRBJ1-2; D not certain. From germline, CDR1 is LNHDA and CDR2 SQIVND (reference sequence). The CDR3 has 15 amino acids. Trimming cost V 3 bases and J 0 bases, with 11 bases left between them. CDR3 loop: CASSINEGPNYGYTF. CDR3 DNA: TGTGCCAGTAGTATCAACGAGGGTCCTAACTATGGCTACACCTTC.

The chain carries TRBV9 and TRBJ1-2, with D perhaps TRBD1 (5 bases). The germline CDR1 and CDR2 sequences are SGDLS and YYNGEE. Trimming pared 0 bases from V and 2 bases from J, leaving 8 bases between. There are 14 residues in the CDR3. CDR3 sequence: CASSVGWGNYGYTF. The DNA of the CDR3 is TGTGCCAGCAGCGTAGGTTGGGGGAACTATGGCTACACCTTC.

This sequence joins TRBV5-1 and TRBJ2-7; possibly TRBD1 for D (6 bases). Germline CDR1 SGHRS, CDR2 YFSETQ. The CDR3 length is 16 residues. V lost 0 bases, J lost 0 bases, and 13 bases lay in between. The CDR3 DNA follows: TGCGCCAGCAGCTTGGGCGTCCGGGACAACTCCTACGAGCAGTACTTC. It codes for CASSLGVRDNSYEQYF.

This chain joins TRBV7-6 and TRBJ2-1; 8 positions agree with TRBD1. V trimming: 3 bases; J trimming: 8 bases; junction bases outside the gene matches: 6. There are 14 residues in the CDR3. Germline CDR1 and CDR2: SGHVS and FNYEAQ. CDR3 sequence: CASSLAGGVYEQFF. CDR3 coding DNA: TGTGCCAGCAGCTTGGCAGGGGGCGTCTATGAGCAGTTCTTC.

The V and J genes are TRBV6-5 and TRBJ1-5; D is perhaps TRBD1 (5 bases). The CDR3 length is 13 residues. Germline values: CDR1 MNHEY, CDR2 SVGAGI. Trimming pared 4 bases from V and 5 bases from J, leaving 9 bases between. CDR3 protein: CASSWGVDQPQHF. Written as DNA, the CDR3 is TGTGCCAGCAGTTGGGGGGTAGATCAGCCCCAGCATTTT.

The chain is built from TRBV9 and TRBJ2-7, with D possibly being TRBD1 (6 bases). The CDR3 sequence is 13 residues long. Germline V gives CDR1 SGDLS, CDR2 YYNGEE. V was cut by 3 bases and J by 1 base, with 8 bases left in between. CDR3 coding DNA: TGTGCCAGCAGCGACGACAGGTCCTACGAGCAGTACTTC. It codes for CASSDDRSYEQYF. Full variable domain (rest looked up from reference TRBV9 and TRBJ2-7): DSGVTQTPKHLITATGQRVTLRCSPRSGDLSVYWYQQSLDQGLQFLIQYYNGEERAKGNILERFSAQQFPDLHSELNLSSLELGDSALYFCASSDDRSYEQYFGPGTRLTVT.

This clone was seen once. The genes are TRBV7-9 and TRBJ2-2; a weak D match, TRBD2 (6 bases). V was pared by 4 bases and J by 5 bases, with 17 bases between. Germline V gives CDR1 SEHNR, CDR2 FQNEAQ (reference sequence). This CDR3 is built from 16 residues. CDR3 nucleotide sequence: TGTGCCAGCAGCTCCATCCGGGAGATAAGTACCGGGGAGCTGTTTTTT. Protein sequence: CASSSIREISTGELFF. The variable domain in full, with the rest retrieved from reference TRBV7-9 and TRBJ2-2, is DTGVSQNPRHKITKRGQNVTFRCDPISEHNRLYWYRQTLGQGPEFLTYFQNEAQLEKSRLLSDRFSAERPKGSFSTLEIQRTEQGDSAMYLCASSSIREISTGELFFGEGSRLTVL.

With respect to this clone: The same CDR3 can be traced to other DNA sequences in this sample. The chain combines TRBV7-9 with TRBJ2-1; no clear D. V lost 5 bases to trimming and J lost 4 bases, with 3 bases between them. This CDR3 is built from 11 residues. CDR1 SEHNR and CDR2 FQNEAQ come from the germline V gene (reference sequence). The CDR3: CASSAYNEQFF. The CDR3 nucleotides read TGTGCCAGCAGCGCGTACAATGAGCAGTTCTTC.

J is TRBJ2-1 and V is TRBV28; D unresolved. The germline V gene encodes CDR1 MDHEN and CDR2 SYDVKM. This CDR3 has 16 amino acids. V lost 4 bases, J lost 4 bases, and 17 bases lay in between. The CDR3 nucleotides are TGTGCCAGCAGTTCCCCCTCAAGTGGTGGGTACAATGAGCAGTTCTTC. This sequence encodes CASSSPSSGGYNEQFF.

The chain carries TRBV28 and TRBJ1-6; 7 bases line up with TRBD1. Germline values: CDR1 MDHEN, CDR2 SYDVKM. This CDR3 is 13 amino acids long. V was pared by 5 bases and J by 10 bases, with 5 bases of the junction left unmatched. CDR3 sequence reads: CASSGGGRSPLHF. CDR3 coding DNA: TGTGCCAGCAGTGGAGGGGGCCGGTCACCCCTCCACTTT.

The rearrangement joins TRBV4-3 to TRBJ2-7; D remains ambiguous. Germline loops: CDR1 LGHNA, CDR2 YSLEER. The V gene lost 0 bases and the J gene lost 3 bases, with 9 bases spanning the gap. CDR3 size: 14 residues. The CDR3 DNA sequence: TGCGCCAGCAGCCAAGATGTGGAAGTCTACGAGCAGTACTTC. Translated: CASSQDVEVYEQYF.

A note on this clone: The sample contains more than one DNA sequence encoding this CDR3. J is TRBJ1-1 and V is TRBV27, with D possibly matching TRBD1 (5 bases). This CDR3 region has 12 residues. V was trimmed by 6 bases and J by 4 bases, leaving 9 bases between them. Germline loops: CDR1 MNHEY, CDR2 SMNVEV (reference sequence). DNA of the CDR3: TGTGCCAGCAGGCAGGGTGGCACTGAAGCTTTCTTT. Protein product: CASRQGGTEAFF.

The CDR3 DNA sequence: TGTGCCAGCAGTGACCGACTAGCGGGAGGGTTAGGATCCTACAATGAGCAGTTCTTC. Amino acid sequence: CASSDRLAGGLGSYNEQFF. The chain employs TRBV2 and TRBJ2-1; 14 nucleotides align to TRBD2. This CDR3 has 19 residues. The V gene end was trimmed by 3 bases and the J gene end by 1 base; junction bases not matched to a gene: 8. The germline V gene has CDR1 SNHLY and CDR2 FYNNEI.

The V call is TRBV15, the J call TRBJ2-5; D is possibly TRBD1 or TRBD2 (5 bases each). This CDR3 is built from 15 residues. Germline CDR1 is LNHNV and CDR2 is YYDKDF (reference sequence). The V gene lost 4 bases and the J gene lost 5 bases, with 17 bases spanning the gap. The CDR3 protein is CATSNPLRGGETQYF. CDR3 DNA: TGTGCCACCAGCAACCCCCTGAGGGGCGGGGAGACCCAGTACTTC.

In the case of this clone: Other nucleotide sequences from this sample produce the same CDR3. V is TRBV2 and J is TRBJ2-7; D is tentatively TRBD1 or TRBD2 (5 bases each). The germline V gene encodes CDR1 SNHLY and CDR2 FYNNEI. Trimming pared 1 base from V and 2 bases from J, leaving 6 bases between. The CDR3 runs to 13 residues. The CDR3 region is CASSEGGPYEQYF. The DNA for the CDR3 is TGTGCCAGCAGTGAAGGGGGACCCTACGAGCAGTACTTC.

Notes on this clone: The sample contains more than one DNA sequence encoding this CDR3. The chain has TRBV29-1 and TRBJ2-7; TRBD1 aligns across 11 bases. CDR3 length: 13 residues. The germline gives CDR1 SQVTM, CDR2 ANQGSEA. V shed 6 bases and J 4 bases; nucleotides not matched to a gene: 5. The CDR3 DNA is TGCAGCGTGACCGGGACAGGGGGTTACGAGCAGTACTTC. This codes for CSVTGTGGYEQYF.

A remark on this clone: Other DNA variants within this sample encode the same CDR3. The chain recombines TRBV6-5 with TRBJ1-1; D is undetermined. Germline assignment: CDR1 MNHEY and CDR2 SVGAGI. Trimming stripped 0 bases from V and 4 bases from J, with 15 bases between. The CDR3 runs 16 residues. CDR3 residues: CASSYSTGELSTEAFF. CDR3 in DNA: TGTGCCAGCAGTTACTCTACCGGGGAGTTGAGCACTGAAGCTTTCTTT.

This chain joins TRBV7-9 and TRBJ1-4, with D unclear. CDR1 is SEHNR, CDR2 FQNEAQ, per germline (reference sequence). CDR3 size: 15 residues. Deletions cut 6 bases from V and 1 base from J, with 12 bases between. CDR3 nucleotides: TGTGCCAGCAGTTTGAGGGAGTTAACTAATGAAAAACTGTTTTTT. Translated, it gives CASSLRELTNEKLFF. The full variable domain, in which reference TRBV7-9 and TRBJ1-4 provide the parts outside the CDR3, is DTGVSQNPRHKITKRGQNVTFRCDPISEHNRLYWYRQTLGQGPEFLTYFQNEAQLEKSRLLSDRFSAERPKGSFSTLEIQRTEQGDSAMYLCASSLRELTNEKLFFGSGTQLSVL.

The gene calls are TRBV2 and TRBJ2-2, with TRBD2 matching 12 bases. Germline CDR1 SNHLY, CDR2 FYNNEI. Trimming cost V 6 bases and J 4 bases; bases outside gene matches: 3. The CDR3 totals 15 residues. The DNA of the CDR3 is TGTGCCAGCAGGGAGACTAGCGGGGGCACCGGGGAGCTGTTTTTT. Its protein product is CASRETSGGTGELFF. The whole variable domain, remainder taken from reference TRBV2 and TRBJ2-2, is EPEVTQTPSHQVTQMGQEVILRCVPISNHLYFYWYRQILGQKVEFLVSFYNNEISEKSEIFDDQFSVERPDGSNFTLKIRSTKLEDSAMYFCASRETSGGTGELFFGEGSRLTVL.

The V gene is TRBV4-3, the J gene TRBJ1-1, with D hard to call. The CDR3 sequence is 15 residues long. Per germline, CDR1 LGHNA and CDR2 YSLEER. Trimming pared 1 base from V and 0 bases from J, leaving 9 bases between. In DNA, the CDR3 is TGCGCCAGCAGCCAAGTTTCGAACATGAACACTGAAGCTTTCTTT. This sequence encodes CASSQVSNMNTEAFF.

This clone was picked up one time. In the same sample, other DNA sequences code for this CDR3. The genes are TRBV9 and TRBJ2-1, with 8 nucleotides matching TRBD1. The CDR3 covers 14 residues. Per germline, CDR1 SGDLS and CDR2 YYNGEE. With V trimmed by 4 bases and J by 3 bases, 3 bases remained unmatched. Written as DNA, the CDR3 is TGTGCCAGCAGCACAGGGACAGGCTACAATGAGCAGTTCTTC. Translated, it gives CASSTGTGYNEQFF.